The subject of this entry is one T cell receptor beta chain. Clones were read by immunoSEQ multiplex PCR, and TCRdb kept only the in-frame ones, dropping some. The sample lists some 270,000 clones, 65% to 85% occurring once. V lost 3 bases to trimming and J lost 8 bases, with 8 bases between them. The germline V gene has CDR1 DFQATT and CDR2 SNEGSKA (reference sequence). This CDR3 is built from 11 residues. This sample is part of a study of blood T cell repertoires in COVID-19. This receptor was obtained from a woman between 40 and 50 years old who had recovered from COVID-19. The J gene is TRBJ2-1, the V gene TRBV20-1; D unresolved. The sample taken for sequencing was peripheral blood. This CDR3 is CSASWQDEQFF. For the CDR3, the DNA is TGCAGTGCTAGTTGGCAGGATGAGCAGTTCTTC.